This T cell receptor (beta chain) was observed in a study of human T cells and chemical hapten exposure. Looking at the study overall: The variation in per-sample TCR yields arose mainly from small differences in pooled library volumes.

What the library attached to individual cDNA molecules were unique molecular identifiers. TCRdb called the RACE reads again in MiXCR, with one record for every CDR3 protein. Here the sample spans more than 95,000 distinct CDR3 sequences, less than 35% being singletons. To note about this clonotype: Its antigen is unidentified.

General observations from the study: PT1 expanded TCR counts correlated positively with patch test score.

V lost 5 bases and J 3 bases, leaving 13 bases between the germline ends. Germline CDR1 and CDR2: PRHDT and FYEKMQ (reference sequence). The CDR3 consists of 15 residues. The time point was: patch test 3, about 24 weeks after DPC sensitization. Treatment described: therapeutic diphenylcyclopropenone sensitization with weekly scalp DPC. This clonotype was sampled from a man in his forties with alopecia areata. Some clones in this sample may be carry-over from other donors' samples. This chain uses TRBV13 with TRBJ1-4; the D gene is possibly TRBD1 (6 bases). The sample here was whole blood, taken in connection with sensitization to the hapten diphenylcyclopropenone (DPC). Here the CDR3 DNA reads TGTGCCAGCAGCCCTCGGGGGGCTGCTAATGAAAAACTGTTTTTT. This encodes CASSPRGAANEKLFF.